The rows below give T cell receptor beta chains drawn from one sample of a study of CD8+ T cells in alopecia areata. TCRdb's table, derived via immunoSEQ multiplex PCR, lists solely in-frame clones and lacks some. The sample has 50,000 to 70,000 clones, about 40% seen once. Source material: NKG2D-low CD8+ T cells sorted from blood. These receptors were obtained from a human donor with alopecia areata. Both conserved end residues are part of each CDR3. A D gene is named only where the DNA matches it firmly. Size values are once, few and many counts, or a class for expanded clones, and some rows have none.

j_gene: TRBJ2-2; abundance: NA; v_gene: TRBV7-3; d_gene: NA; CDR3nt: TGTGCCAGCAGCCCTCAAACCGGGGAGCTGTTTTTT; CDR3aa: CASSPQTGELFF
j_gene: TRBJ2-5; abundance: NA; v_gene: TRBV28; d_gene: TRBD1; CDR3nt: TGTGCCAGCAGTATACACAGGGGGCGAGAGACCCAGTACTTC; CDR3aa: CASSIHRGRETQYF
j_gene: TRBJ2-1; abundance: once; v_gene: TRBV5-4; d_gene: TRBD2; CDR3nt: TGTGCCAGCAGCTGGCGGCGGGAGTCAGGCAATGAGCAGTTCTTC; CDR3aa: CASSWRRESGNEQFF
j_gene: TRBJ2-7; abundance: NA; v_gene: TRBV7-7; d_gene: TRBD1; CDR3nt: TGTGCTAGCAGCCTAAAGGCGGGACAGGGTTACGAGCAGTACTTC; CDR3aa: CASSLKAGQGYEQYF
j_gene: TRBJ2-4; abundance: few; v_gene: TRBV7-2; d_gene: NA; CDR3nt: NA; CDR3aa: CASSFALGTGDRHF
j_gene: TRBJ2-7; abundance: NA; v_gene: TRBV7-9; d_gene: NA; CDR3nt: TGTGCCAGCACCTTGCGGGACAGAGTCTACGAGCAGTACTTC; CDR3aa: CASTLRDRVYEQYF
j_gene: TRBJ1-2; abundance: NA; v_gene: TRBV7-2; d_gene: TRBD1; CDR3nt: TGTGCCAGCAGCTTGGGACAGGGGGCGCGTGGCTACACCTTC; CDR3aa: CASSLGQGARGYTF
j_gene: TRBJ2-3; abundance: NA; v_gene: TRBV29-1; d_gene: NA; CDR3nt: TGCAGCGTCGGTCAGGGGTACACAGATACGCAGTATTTT; CDR3aa: CSVGQGYTDTQYF
j_gene: TRBJ2-7; abundance: few; v_gene: TRBV30; d_gene: NA; CDR3nt: TGTGCCTGGAATACAGGACTCACCTACGAGCAGTACTTC; CDR3aa: CAWNTGLTYEQYF
j_gene: TRBJ1-5; abundance: few; v_gene: TRBV29-1; d_gene: TRBD1; CDR3nt: TGCAGCGCTGGGACAGGTTGGGGTCAGCCCCAGCATTTT; CDR3aa: CSAGTGWGQPQHF
j_gene: TRBJ2-2; abundance: NA; v_gene: TRBV5-6; d_gene: TRBD1; CDR3nt: TGTGCCAGCAGCTTAAGGGACAGGGGGATCGCCGGGGAGCTGTTTTTT; CDR3aa: CASSLRDRGIAGELFF
j_gene: TRBJ2-4; abundance: NA; v_gene: TRBV30; d_gene: NA; CDR3nt: TGTGCCTGCACAAGGGGGAGGAAAAACATTCAGTACTTC; CDR3aa: CACTRGRKNIQYF
j_gene: TRBJ2-7; abundance: NA; v_gene: TRBV29-1; d_gene: NA; CDR3nt: TGCAGCGCCTCCCCGGACAGGAAAGTAGTCCAGCGGGGATTCTACGAGCAGTACTTC; CDR3aa: CSASPDRKVVQRGFYEQYF
j_gene: TRBJ2-2; abundance: few; v_gene: TRBV7-9; d_gene: NA; CDR3nt: TGTGCCAGCACCATTCGGGGGAACACCGGGGAGCTGTTTTTT; CDR3aa: CASTIRGNTGELFF
j_gene: TRBJ2-1; abundance: NA; v_gene: TRBV30; d_gene: NA; CDR3nt: TGTGCCTGGAGTGGCTTAGGCAGATCCGTCTACAATGAGCAGTTCTTC; CDR3aa: CAWSGLGRSVYNEQFF
j_gene: TRBJ2-1; abundance: NA; v_gene: TRBV5-4; d_gene: NA; CDR3nt: TGTGCCAGCAGCTTGAGGGATAGGGAGCAGTTCTTC; CDR3aa: CASSLRDREQFF
j_gene: TRBJ2-1; abundance: NA; v_gene: TRBV6-5; d_gene: NA; CDR3nt: TGTGCCAGCAGGGCCAAAGGAGGCCCTTTGGATGAGCAGTTCTTC; CDR3aa: CASRAKGGPLDEQFF
j_gene: TRBJ2-5; abundance: few; v_gene: TRBV13; d_gene: NA; CDR3nt: TGTGCCAGCAGCTCTCGGACTTACCTGGAGGAGACCCAGTACTTC; CDR3aa: CASSSRTYLEETQYF
j_gene: TRBJ2-5; abundance: NA; v_gene: TRBV29-1; d_gene: TRBD2; CDR3nt: TGCAGCGTTGAAGTGACTAGCGGGAGGCCGGGGACCCAGTACTTC; CDR3aa: CSVEVTSGRPGTQYF
j_gene: TRBJ2-6; abundance: NA; v_gene: TRBV7-9; d_gene: NA; CDR3nt: TGTGCCAGCAGCTTAGGGGCCTCTGGGGCCAACGTCCTGACTTTC; CDR3aa: CASSLGASGANVLTF
j_gene: TRBJ2-7; abundance: NA; v_gene: TRBV15; d_gene: NA; CDR3nt: TGTGCCACCAGCAGAGTCTCCGATACCGGCTCCTACGAGCAGTACTTC; CDR3aa: CATSRVSDTGSYEQYF
j_gene: TRBJ2-3; abundance: few; v_gene: TRBV7-9; d_gene: NA; CDR3nt: TGTGCCAGCAGCTTGATTAGCGCCTCAGATACGCAGTATTTT; CDR3aa: CASSLISASDTQYF
j_gene: TRBJ1-1; abundance: NA; v_gene: TRBV7-6; d_gene: TRBD1; CDR3nt: TGTGCCAGCAGCCCGAGACAGGGGGTGAACACTGAAGCTTTCTTT; CDR3aa: CASSPRQGVNTEAFF
j_gene: TRBJ2-1; abundance: NA; v_gene: TRBV27; d_gene: NA; CDR3nt: TGTGCCAGTACGTCCCGCCCGAGCGGGACAAACAATGAGCAGTTCTTC; CDR3aa: CASTSRPSGTNNEQFF
j_gene: TRBJ2-7; abundance: NA; v_gene: TRBV19; d_gene: NA; CDR3nt: TGTGCCAGTAGCATACAGGGTTCGGCCTACGAGCAGTACTTC; CDR3aa: CASSIQGSAYEQYF
j_gene: TRBJ2-5; abundance: NA; v_gene: TRBV5-4; d_gene: TRBD2; CDR3nt: TGTGCCAGCAGCTTCGGACTAGCGGAACAAGAGACCCAGTACTTC; CDR3aa: CASSFGLAEQETQYF
j_gene: TRBJ1-1; abundance: NA; v_gene: TRBV19; d_gene: TRBD1; CDR3nt: TGTGCCAGTAGTGTAAGGGACAGGACAAAGATGAACACTGAAGCTTTCTTT; CDR3aa: CASSVRDRTKMNTEAFF